Below, 21 T cell receptor beta chains from the same sample are listed, as sequenced in a study of cytomegalovirus exposure and HLA in healthy donors. Vbeta (60) and Jbeta (13) primers were used in the PCR. Assay used: immunoSEQ multiplex PCR; TCRdb lists only in-frame clones, some missing. The sample has over 130,000 clones; over 60% are singletons. The sequencing sample was made of PBMCs. These receptors were obtained from a woman aged 60-70 years in good health and CMV-seronegative.

This chain connects TRBV28 to TRBJ2-7; TRBD2 matches at 9 bases. The ends lost 7 bases at V and 3 bases at J; junction bases unmatched: 13. The CDR3 has 16 amino acids. Germline V gene data show CDR1 as MDHEN and CDR2 as SYDVKM. CDR3 protein: CASTPHEGLARYEQYF. DNA for the CDR3: TGTGCCAGCACCCCTCACGAGGGACTAGCCCGCTACGAGCAGTACTTC.

CDR3 sequence (DNA): TGTGCCAGCAGTTTCCAACAGGGGGGACTGTTTTTT. The encoded protein is CASSFQQGGLFF. The chain couples TRBV28 to TRBJ1-4, with TRBD1 matching over 8 bases. J was trimmed by 13 bases and V by 3 bases; bases with no gene match: 4. Germline CDR1 MDHEN, CDR2 SYDVKM. This CDR3 comprises 12 residues.

The gene calls are TRBV5-6 and TRBJ2-2; 7 positions match TRBD2. The V and J ends lost 1 base and 4 bases, in that order; junction bases with no gene match: 10. Germline CDR1 SGHDT, CDR2 YYEEEE. This CDR3 contains 17 residues. CDR3 sequence reads: CASSLNGGVSTTGELFF. The CDR3 nucleotides read TGTGCCAGCAGCTTGAATGGGGGGGTATCGACCACCGGGGAGCTGTTTTTT.

The V gene is TRBV2, the J gene TRBJ1-5, with D hard to call. The CDR3 extends over 13 amino acids. V was shortened by 5 bases and J by 2 bases, with 7 bases between the two germline ends. Per germline, CDR1 SNHLY and CDR2 FYNNEI. This CDR3 is CASSREGNQPQHF. The DNA of the CDR3 is TGTGCCAGCAGTCGGGAGGGCAATCAGCCCCAGCATTTT.

The CDR3 region is CASSVGTAKNTEAFF. Here the CDR3 DNA reads TGTGCCAGCAGCGTCGGGACAGCGAAGAACACTGAAGCTTTCTTT. V is TRBV9 and J is TRBJ1-1, with TRBD1 identical over 7 bases. Trimming at V came to 2 bases and at J to 1 base, leaving 5 bases not matched to a gene. Per the germline V gene, CDR1 is SGDLS and CDR2 is YYNGEE. The CDR3 is made up of 15 amino acids.

The chain carries TRBV10-2 and TRBJ2-7; 10 bases match TRBD1. The CDR3 runs to 13 residues. V lost 8 bases to trimming and J lost 5 bases; unmatched junction nucleotides: 6. The V gene's germline CDR1 is WSHSY and CDR2 SAAADI. The CDR3 DNA reads as TGCGCCAGCGCCGGACAGGGGGTCGACGAGCAGTACTTC. Protein sequence: CASAGQGVDEQYF.

The chain is built from TRBV4-3 and TRBJ2-5, with D unresolved. The germline CDR1 and CDR2 sequences are LGHNA and YSLEER. This CDR3 is built from 13 residues. Trimming took 1 base from V and 4 from J, leaving 7 bases between them. The CDR3 is CASSQVPGETQYF. CDR3 nucleotide sequence: TGCGCCAGCAGCCAAGTCCCGGGAGAGACCCAGTACTTC.

The chain links TRBV5-4 to TRBJ2-1; 7 bases line up with TRBD1. Trimming cost V 3 bases and J 0 bases; bases outside gene matches: 9. The length of the CDR3 is 17 residues. The germline CDR1 and CDR2 sequences are SGHNT and YYREEE (reference sequence). The CDR3 sequence: CASSSDPGQSSYNEQFF. The DNA for the CDR3 is TGTGCCAGCAGCTCGGACCCGGGACAGAGCTCCTACAATGAGCAGTTCTTC.

This clone showed up just a few times. For the CDR3, the DNA is TGTGCCAGCAGGAAGCGGACTAGCGGGATGAACACCGGGGAGCTGTTTTTT. It yields the protein CASRKRTSGMNTGELFF. The chain carries TRBV5-6 and TRBJ2-2; 12 nucleotides match TRBD2. V was clipped by 5 bases and J by 1 base; unmatched bases: 6. This CDR3 comprises 17 residues. The germline gives CDR1 SGHDT, CDR2 YYEEEE.

This chain uses TRBV7-8 with TRBJ1-2, with TRBD1 identical over 9 bases. The trim removed 3 bases at V and 4 bases at J, leaving 3 bases unmatched. The CDR3 is made up of 14 amino acids. Germline V gives CDR1 SGHVS, CDR2 FQNEAQ. The CDR3 loop is CASSLGQGGYGYTF. DNA of the CDR3: TGTGCCAGCAGCTTGGGACAGGGTGGCTATGGCTACACCTTC. Using reference TRBV7-8 and TRBJ1-2 for the parts outside the CDR3, the full variable domain is GAGVSQSPRYKVAKRGQDVALRCDPISGHVSLFWYQQALGQGPEFLTYFQNEAQLDKSGLPSDRFFAERPEGSVSTLKIQRTQQEDSAVYLCASSLGQGGYGYTFGSGTRLTVV.

This clone was seen only once. The chain carries TRBV6-5 and TRBJ2-6; unclear D gene. Germline V lookup: CDR1 MNHEY, CDR2 SVGAGI. Trimming stripped 1 base from V and 4 bases from J, with 5 bases between. The length of the CDR3 is 14 residues. CDR3 DNA sequence: TGTGCCAGCAGTTACTGGCAGGGGGCCAACGTCCTGACTTTC. Translating it yields CASSYWQGANVLTF.

Worth noting for this clone: This sample includes further DNA sequences coding for the same CDR3. J is TRBJ2-2 and V is TRBV7-8, with 8 bases that match TRBD2. J lost 7 bases, V lost 2 bases, and 6 bases had no gene match. Germline lookup yields CDR1 SGHVS and CDR2 FQNEAQ. The CDR3 is 15 residues long. The CDR3: CASSLPGTRLGELFF. The CDR3 nucleotides read TGTGCCAGCAGCTTACCCGGGACTAGACTCGGGGAGCTGTTTTTT.

The rearrangement joins TRBV4-3 to TRBJ2-1; 8 bases align to TRBD1. This CDR3 has 16 amino acids. Germline CDR1 LGHNA, CDR2 YSLEER. The junction had 8 bases not matched to a gene; V was cut back by 0 bases and J by 7 bases. CDR3 loop: CASSQDLYRGVNEQFF. CDR3 nucleotide sequence: TGCGCCAGCAGCCAAGATCTGTACAGGGGGGTAAATGAGCAGTTCTTC.

The rearrangement joins TRBV7-9 to TRBJ2-3; a weak D match, TRBD2 (5 bases). There are 14 residues in the CDR3. Germline V gives CDR1 SEHNR, CDR2 FQNEAQ (reference sequence). V was trimmed by 5 bases and J by 4 bases, leaving 13 bases between them. CDR3 loop: CASSVEVRADTQYF. In nucleotides, the CDR3 is TGTGCCAGCAGCGTGGAGGTTCGGGCAGATACGCAGTATTTT.

V and J are TRBV7-9 and TRBJ2-7, with unresolved D. This CDR3 has 11 residues. Trimming pared 3 bases from V and 5 bases from J, leaving 5 bases between. Germline V CDR1 and CDR2: SEHNR, FQNEAQ (reference sequence). CDR3 region: CASSFSNEQYF. In DNA, the CDR3 is TGTGCCAGCAGCTTTAGTAACGAGCAGTACTTC. The complete variable domain, with remaining parts taken from reference TRBV7-9 and TRBJ2-7, reads DTGVSQNPRHKITKRGQNVTFRCDPISEHNRLYWYRQTLGQGPEFLTYFQNEAQLEKSRLLSDRFSAERPKGSFSTLEIQRTEQGDSAMYLCASSFSNEQYFGPGTRLTVT.

V gene TRBV11-2 combines with J gene TRBJ2-5, with unresolved D. V shed 3 bases and J shed 0 bases, with 5 bases lying between them. The CDR3 is 13 residues long. From germline, CDR1 is SGHAT and CDR2 FQNNGV. The CDR3, as DNA: TGTGCCAGCAGCTTCGACTACCAAGAGACCCAGTACTTC. This gives the protein CASSFDYQETQYF.

The sample holds a few counts of this clone. The genes are TRBV7-9 and TRBJ1-1; D call uncertain. V was trimmed by 2 bases and J by 0 bases, leaving 10 bases between them. Germline V lookup: CDR1 SEHNR, CDR2 FQNEAQ (reference sequence). The CDR3 has 15 residues. The CDR3 region is CASSLIGLMNTEAFF. In nucleotides, the CDR3 is TGTGCCAGCAGCTTAATTGGCCTCATGAACACTGAAGCTTTCTTT.

This rearrangement joins TRBV19 to TRBJ1-3; D might be TRBD1 (6 bases). The CDR3 runs to 17 residues. The ends were cut back, 1 base at V and 1 base at J, with 14 bases in the middle. In germline, CDR1 is LNHDA, CDR2 SQIVND (reference sequence). CDR3 coding DNA: TGTGCCAGTAGTATAGTTCAGGGGCTAGAGTCTGGAAACACCATATATTTT. Encoded protein: CASSIVQGLESGNTIYF.

This clone is a singleton in its sample. CDR3 bases: TGTGCCAGCAGCTTACGACTAGTTGCGAGAGAGACCCAGTACTTC. It translates to CASSLRLVARETQYF. The genes are TRBV7-2 and TRBJ2-5, with D possibly matching TRBD2 (6 bases). This CDR3 region has 15 residues. Germline V gene data show CDR1 as SGHTA and CDR2 as FQGNSA. V was trimmed by 2 bases and J by 4 bases, leaving 14 bases between them.

The chain combines TRBV4-3 with TRBJ1-5; tentative D call: TRBD1 (5 bases). CDR1 LGHNA and CDR2 YSLEER come from the germline V gene. V gave up 0 bases and J gave up 7 bases, with 13 bases separating them. This CDR3 region has 15 residues. The chain's CDR3 is CASSQDQQEYQPQHF. CDR3 nucleotide sequence: TGCGCCAGCAGCCAAGATCAACAGGAATACCAGCCCCAGCATTTT.

The chain employs TRBV9 and TRBJ2-3, with 9 bases matching TRBD2. The CDR3 has 16 amino acids. CDR1 and CDR2 (germline): SGDLS, YYNGEE. With 4 bases clipped from V and 2 bases from J, the junction kept 8 bases outside the gene matches. The CDR3 loop reads CASSSSAGGTTDTQYF. DNA of the CDR3: TGTGCCAGCAGCTCGTCGGCGGGGGGGACCACAGATACGCAGTATTTT.